This TCR beta chain is from a study of shared clonotypes between healthy human individuals. Donors were Caucasian adults residing in Nashville, Tennessee, USA. A CD45RA-negative memory subset and a CD45RA+ naive subset were separated from the CD4+ cells. About this clone itself: Its target is unknown.

Clones were sequenced by immunoSEQ multiplex PCR, and TCRdb holds only the in-frame ones, with some missing. The sample shows approximately 2.5 million clones, more than 85% of them seen only once. Study-wide findings and caveats: Read depth was anticipated to influence clonotype sharing among donors. The donor pool, a small one, limited the genetic and exposure-history diversity represented.

Germline V lookup: CDR1 SNHLY, CDR2 FYNNEI. The CDR3 covers 14 residues. Trimming cost V 4 bases and J 4 bases, with 13 bases left between them. This chain links TRBV2 with TRBJ1-2, with D perhaps matching TRBD1 (5 bases). What was sequenced was naive CD4+ T cells from PBMCs. Documented subset: CD45RA+ positively selected. This receptor was obtained from a man aged 18 to 29 in good health. Some clones in this sample may be carry-over from other donors' samples. The CDR3 loop reads CASSGDGVTYGYTF. CDR3 bases: TGTGCCAGCAGTGGGGACGGAGTCACCTATGGCTACACCTTC.